Each of the 18 T cell receptor beta chains below was sequenced from the same sample in a study of monozygotic twins with inflammatory bowel disease. TCRdb reanalyzed the 5' RACE reads, giving one entry per CDR3 protein sequence and no DNA. The sample table sets out over 150,000 distinct CDR3 sequences. The sample taken for sequencing was blood. Receptors originate from a human donor with ulcerative colitis or Crohn's disease, or a healthy co-twin of an affected twin (not recorded which).

The J gene is TRBJ2-7, the V gene TRBV4-1; TCRdb picks TRBD1, but there is no DNA to check that call. This CDR3 region has 16 residues. Germline assignment: CDR1 MGHRA and CDR2 YSYEKL. The CDR3 here is CASSQVGTGSLYEQYF.

CDR3 sequence: CAIRRDRDTDTQYF. The chain recombines TRBV10-3 with TRBJ2-3; TCRdb's assignment of TRBD1 cannot be checked, as there is no DNA. The V gene's germline CDR1 is ENHRY and CDR2 SYGVKD. CDR3 length: 14 amino acids.

The chain is built from TRBV3-1 and TRBJ2-3; the D gene TCRdb calls, TRBD1, cannot be checked with no DNA. CDR1 LGHDT and CDR2 YNNKEL come from the germline V gene (reference sequence). The CDR3 is 13 residues long. The CDR3 here is CASLDRVTDTQYF.

V is TRBV5-1 and J is TRBJ1-1. Germline-derived CDR1 and CDR2 are SGHRS and YFSETQ. The CDR3 contains 13 residues. CDR3 residues: CASSWALGTEAFF. Supplemented by reference TRBV5-1 and TRBJ1-1, the full variable domain reads KAGVTQTPRYLIKTRGQQVTLSCSPISGHRSVSWYQQTPGQGLQFLFEYFSETQRNKGNFPGRFSGRQFSNSRSEMNVSTLELGDSALYLCASSWALGTEAFFGQGTRLTVV.

The rearrangement links TRBV20-1 to TRBJ1-1; without DNA, the TCRdb call of TRBD1 cannot be checked. Germline-derived CDR1 and CDR2 are DFQATT and SNEGSKA (reference sequence). This CDR3 has 13 amino acids. The CDR3 protein is CSARQGRGTEAFF.

The V gene is TRBV6-5, the J gene TRBJ1-1. CDR3 size: 13 residues. Germline-derived CDR1 and CDR2 are MNHEY and SVGAGI. The CDR3 loop is CASSYSRATEAFF.

The chain links TRBV12-3 or TRBV12-4 to TRBJ2-5; the TRBD1 assignment by TCRdb is unverifiable without DNA. The CDR3 loop spans 12 amino acids. CDR3 protein: CASSLSGGAQYF.

The CDR3 sequence is CAILSDDNEKLFF. The V call is TRBV10-3, the J call TRBJ1-4. The CDR3 totals 13 residues. From germline, CDR1 is ENHRY and CDR2 SYGVKD.

The chain carries TRBV12-3 or TRBV12-4 and TRBJ2-3; no DNA is available, so the TRBD1 call from TCRdb remains unchecked. The length of the CDR3 is 16 residues. The CDR3 reads CASSDPIRPGGDTQYF.

The chain couples TRBV7-8 to TRBJ2-3; TCRdb returns TRBD1, unconfirmable since there is no DNA. The length of the CDR3 is 16 residues. Germline loops: CDR1 SGHVS, CDR2 FQNEAQ. CDR3 in amino acids: CASSPDRAEYTDTQYF.

The CDR3 reads CASSLWDRLNEQFF. The chain joins TRBV7-2 to TRBJ2-1. The CDR3 totals 14 residues. Germline V CDR1 and CDR2: SGHTA, FQGNSA. The full variable domain, in which reference TRBV7-2 and TRBJ2-1 provide the parts outside the CDR3, is GAGVSQSPSNKVTEKGKDVELRCDPISGHTALYWYRQSLGQGLEFLIYFQGNSAPDKSGLPSDRFSAERTGGSVSTLTIQRTQQEDSAVYLCASSLWDRLNEQFFGPGTRLTVL.

This chain uses TRBV7-2 with TRBJ1-1; TCRdb selects TRBD1, and the lack of DNA leaves this call unchecked. From germline, CDR1 is SGHTA and CDR2 FQGNSA. This CDR3 has 13 residues. This CDR3 is CASSSWADRGAFF.

This CDR3 is CASSLNSYEQYF. The rearrangement uses TRBV7-6 and TRBJ2-7. Germline CDR1 reads SGHVS; CDR2 reads FNYEAQ. The CDR3 is made up of 12 amino acids.

The rearrangement joins TRBV18 to TRBJ2-7; there is no DNA to check the TCRdb D call of TRBD1. Germline-derived CDR1 and CDR2 are KGHSH and LQKENI. This CDR3 comprises 13 residues. Here the CDR3 reads CASSGGAQYEQYF. The whole variable domain, remainder taken from reference TRBV18 and TRBJ2-7, is NAGVMQNPRHLVRRRGQEARLRCSPMKGHSHVYWYRQLPEEGLKFMVYLQKENIIDESGMPKERFSAEFPKEGPSILRIQQVVRGDSAAYFCASSGGAQYEQYFGPGTRLTVT.

The chain uses TRBV4-3 and TRBJ1-5. The length of the CDR3 is 15 residues. Germline assignment: CDR1 LGHNA and CDR2 YSLEER. The CDR3 sequence is CASSQDLQYNQPQHF.

The chain links TRBV19 to TRBJ1-1. The CDR3 consists of 14 residues. Germline CDR1 LNHDA, CDR2 SQIVND (reference sequence). This CDR3 is CASSIEHGRPEAFF.

The chain uses TRBV6-2 or TRBV6-3 and TRBJ2-1; TCRdb selects TRBD1, and the lack of DNA leaves this call unchecked. The V gene's germline CDR1 is MNHEY and CDR2 SVGEGT. The CDR3 length is 14 residues. This CDR3 reads CASTQGDRYNEQFF.

The chain links TRBV10-3 to TRBJ1-2; TCRdb selects TRBD1, and the lack of DNA leaves this call unchecked. Looked up from germline, CDR1 is ENHRY and CDR2 is SYGVKD. CDR3 length equals 12 residues. The CDR3 is CAISEWGDGYTF.